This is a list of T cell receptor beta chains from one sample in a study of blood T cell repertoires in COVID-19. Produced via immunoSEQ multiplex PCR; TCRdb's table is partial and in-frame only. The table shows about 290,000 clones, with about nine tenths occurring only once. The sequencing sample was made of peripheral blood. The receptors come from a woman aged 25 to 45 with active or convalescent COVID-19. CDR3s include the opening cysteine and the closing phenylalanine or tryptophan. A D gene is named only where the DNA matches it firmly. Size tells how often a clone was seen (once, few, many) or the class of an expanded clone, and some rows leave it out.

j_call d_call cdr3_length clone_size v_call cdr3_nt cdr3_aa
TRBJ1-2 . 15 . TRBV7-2 TGTGCCAGCAGCTTAGACCGCAGGGGCTTATATGGCTACACCTTC CASSLDRRGLYGYTF
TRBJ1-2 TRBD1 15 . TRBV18 TGTGCCAGCTCACTCTCCATACAGGGGGCGAATGGCTACACCTTC CASSLSIQGANGYTF
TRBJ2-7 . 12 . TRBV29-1 TGCAGCGTTGTAGAGGACAGAGACGAGCAGTACTTC CSVVEDRDEQYF
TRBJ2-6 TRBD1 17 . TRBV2 TGTGCCAGCATCCGGGACAGGACAGGGTCTGGGGCCAACGTCCTGACTTTC CASIRDRTGSGANVLTF
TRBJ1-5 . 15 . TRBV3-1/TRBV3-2 TGTGCCAGCAGCCGCGGGGACGGCGGAGTGCAGCCCCAGCATTTT CASSRGDGGVQPQHF
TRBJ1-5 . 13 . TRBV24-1 TGTGCCACCAGTGGACAGGGCAATCAGCCCCAGCATTTT CATSGQGNQPQHF
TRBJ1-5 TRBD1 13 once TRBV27 TGTGCCAGCAGTTTCGACAGGGATCAGCCCCAGCATTTT CASSFDRDQPQHF
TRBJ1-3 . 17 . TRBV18 TGTGCCAGCTCACCACGACCCACAGGGACGCCTGGAAACACCATATATTTT CASSPRPTGTPGNTIYF
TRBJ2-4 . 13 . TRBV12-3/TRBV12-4 TGTGCCAGCAGTTTAGGTACAGTGAGCATTCAGTACTTC CASSLGTVSIQYF
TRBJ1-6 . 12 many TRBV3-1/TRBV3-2 TGTGCCAGCAGCATACGGAATTCACCCCTCCACTTT CASSIRNSPLHF
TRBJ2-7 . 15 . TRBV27 TGTGCCAGCAGTTTGGGGAGAATGAACGTACGCGAGCAGTACTTC CASSLGRMNVREQYF
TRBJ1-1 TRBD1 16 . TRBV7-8 TGTGCCAGCAGCTTCGCGGGCACAGGGGCGAACACTGAAGCTTTCTTT CASSFAGTGANTEAFF
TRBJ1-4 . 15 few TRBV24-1 TGTGCCACCCTGGCCATCGGGAGCACTAATGAAAAACTGTTTTTT CATLAIGSTNEKLFF
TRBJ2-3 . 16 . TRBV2 TGTGCCAGCAGTGGGGCTTCAGGGTTCTCCACAGATACGCAGTATTTT CASSGASGFSTDTQYF
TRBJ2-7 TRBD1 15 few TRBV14 TGTGCCAGCAGCCAGGCAGGGGGCCTCTTCTACGAGCAGTACTTC CASSQAGGLFYEQYF
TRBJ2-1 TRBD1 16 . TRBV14 TGTGCCAGCAGCCGGAGGCCGGGACAGGGGTCAGATGAGCAGTTCTTC CASSRRPGQGSDEQFF
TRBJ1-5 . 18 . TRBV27 TGTGCCAGCAGTTTATCAGGTGTGGGCCGGTATAGCAATCAGCCCCAGCATTTT CASSLSGVGRYSNQPQHF
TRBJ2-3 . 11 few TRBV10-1 TGCGCCAGCAGTGTCGGGGATACGCAGTATTTT CASSVGDTQYF
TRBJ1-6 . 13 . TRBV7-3 TGTGCCAGCAGCTTAACGAGGGAATCACCCCTCCACTTT CASSLTRESPLHF
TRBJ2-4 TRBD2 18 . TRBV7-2 TGTGCCAGCAGCTCCGGACTAGCGGGGTTACTAGCCAAAAACATTCAGTACTTC CASSSGLAGLLAKNIQYF
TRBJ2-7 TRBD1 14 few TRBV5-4 TGTGCCAGCAGCTCCACAGGGGCTGTCTACGAGCAGTACTTC CASSSTGAVYEQYF
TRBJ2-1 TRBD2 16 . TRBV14 TGTGCCAGCAGCCGGACTAGCGGGGGGTGGGGCAATGAGCAGTTCTTC CASSRTSGGWGNEQFF
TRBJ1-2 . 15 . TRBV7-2 TGTGCCAGCAGCCAACCCCCGGACAGATTGAGCTATGACACCTTC CASSQPPDRLSYDTF
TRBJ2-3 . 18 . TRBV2 TGTGCCAGCAGTGTCTTGGGGGCGGATCGAACTAGCACAGATACGCAGTATTTT CASSVLGADRTSTDTQYF
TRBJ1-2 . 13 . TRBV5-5 TGTGCCAGCAGCCCCGACAGTAACTATGGCTACACCTTC CASSPDSNYGYTF
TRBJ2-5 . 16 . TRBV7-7 TGTGCTAGCAGCTTAGCGAGCGCGAATCCCCAAGAGACCCAGTACTTC CASSLASANPQETQYF
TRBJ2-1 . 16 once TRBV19 TGTGCCAGTAGTATGCAGGGTTTTAGCTCCTACAATGAGCAGTTCTTC CASSMQGFSSYNEQFF
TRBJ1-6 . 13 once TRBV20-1 TGCAGTGCTAGTCCCCAGGGGAGTTCACCCCTCCACTTT CSASPQGSSPLHF
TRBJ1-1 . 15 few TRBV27 TGTGCCAGCAGTTTATCTTCAGTGGTCGTCACTGAAGCTTTCTTT CASSLSSVVVTEAFF
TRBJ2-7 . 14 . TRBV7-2 TGTGCCAGCAGCCAGGACTCCATCTCCTACGAGCAGTACTTC CASSQDSISYEQYF
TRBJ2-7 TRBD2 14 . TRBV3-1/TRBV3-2 TGTGCCAGCAGCTACCCCGGGGGGGCCTACGAGCAGTACTTC CASSYPGGAYEQYF
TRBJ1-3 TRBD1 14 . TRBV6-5 TGTGCCAGCAGAGCAGGGGGGCCTGGAAACACCATATATTTT CASRAGGPGNTIYF
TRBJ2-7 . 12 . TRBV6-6 TGTGCCAGCAGTCGACAGGCCTACGAGCAGTACTTC CASSRQAYEQYF
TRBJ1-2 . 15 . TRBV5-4 TGTGCCAGCAGCCAGAGGCAGGGGAATTCATATGGCTACACCTTC CASSQRQGNSYGYTF
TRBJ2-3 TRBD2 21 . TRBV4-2 TGTGCCAGCAGCCAAGATGAGGGGACTAGCGGGGGGGCGATCAGCACAGATACGCAGTATTTT CASSQDEGTSGGAISTDTQYF
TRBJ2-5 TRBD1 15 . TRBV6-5 TGTGCCAGCAGTTACATCTCGGGGACAGGAGAGACCCAGTACTTC CASSYISGTGETQYF
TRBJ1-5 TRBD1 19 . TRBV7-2 TGTGCCAGCAGCCCCACCACAGGGGGCGTCTTTTATAGCAATCAGCCCCAGCATTTT CASSPTTGGVFYSNQPQHF